This T cell receptor beta chain was profiled in a study of spatial heterogeneity in lung cancer. The time point was: blood at routine non-recurrence follow-up after resection. Unsorted whole RNA samples from tumor, nontumor lung or frozen PBMC were sequenced. This clonotype was detected ten times or more. The library protocol tagged each TCR cDNA with a unique molecular identifier. From the 5' RACE reads, TCRdb called clonotypes with MiXCR, one entry per CDR3 protein. Found here are about 38,000 distinct CDR3 sequences, around 7.6% of them singletons; the top ten hold 9.4%. V was trimmed by 6 bases and J by 5 bases, leaving 17 bases between them. This CDR3 spans 15 amino acids.

The clonotype was recovered from a male donor with early-stage non-small cell lung cancer. Sequencing used PBMCs, obtained at follow-up. The chain joins TRBV12-3 or TRBV12-4 to TRBJ2-1; D unresolved. The CDR3 DNA is TGTGCCAGCAGGCCGACGTTTGGCTACGACAATGAGCAGTTCTTC. It encodes CASRPTFGYDNEQFF.